This TCR beta chain was captured in a study of post-analysis software for immune sequencing data. For the study at large: The cohort encompassed relapsing-remitting, secondary progressive and progressive-relapsing multiple sclerosis disease courses. Notes on the study in general: Among multiple sclerosis patients, normalized Chao1 diversity was significantly below that of controls.

Unique molecular identifiers had been added to the TCR beta cDNA libraries. With about 0.95 to 10 million T cells as the source, roughly 0.5 million cDNA molecules resulted. TCRdb fed the PCR reads into MiXCR, producing one record per CDR3 protein. The table has hundreds of thousands of distinct CDR3 sequences, roughly 50% seen once; the top ten hold under 6%. About this clonotype itself: Its specificity is unknown.

This clonotype originated in a girl between 5 and 17 years old with multiple sclerosis. Sequencing was performed on blood.

CDR3 sequence: CASSELGEGYGYTF. CDR3 bases: TGTGCCAGCAGTGAGCTGGGGGAGGGGTATGGCTACACCTTC. The chain joins TRBV2 to TRBJ1-2; a weak D match, TRBD1 (5 bases). CDR3 size: 14 residues. Germline CDR1 is SNHLY and CDR2 is FYNNEI. The V gene lost 3 bases and the J gene lost 5 bases, with 13 bases spanning the gap.